This T cell receptor (beta chain) originates from a study of T cells in Graves' hyperthyroidism and ophthalmopathy. TCR beta CDR3 region amplification was performed from RNA transcripts. With the HTBI primer set, the TCR CDR3 went through a first round of RT-PCR. TCRdb recomputed calls from the multiplex PCR reads with MiXCR, one row per CDR3 protein. The sample has hundreds of thousands of distinct CDR3 sequences; around 20% are singletons. There are many counts of this clonotype. V dropped 4 bases and J dropped 4; count of bases not matched to a gene: 4. CDR3 length: 16 amino acids. CDR1 KGHDR and CDR2 SFDVKD come from the germline V gene.

V is TRBV24-1 and J is TRBJ2-2; 11 bases fit TRBD1. This clonotype originated in a man younger than 45 with Graves' ophthalmopathy. Specimen: blood. CDR3 sequence (DNA): TGTGCCACCAGTGACCGCGGACAGGGGGCCACCGGGGAGCTGTTTTTT. Residues: CATSDRGQGATGELFF.